This record looks at one TCR beta chain sequence and its context. Antigen specificity is unknown. The sample belongs to a study of CXCR3-negative and CXCR3-positive naive CD8 T cells. Study conclusions and caveats: In CXCR3-positive naive cells, the TRB CDR3s were more hydrophobic than in CXCR3-negative naive cells. Surface CD5 looked about the same in the naive subsets, so the authors worked out TCR strength from TRB CDR3 properties.

Libraries were UMI-labeled 5' RACE TRB cDNA. TCRdb processed the 5' RACE reads again and assigns one entry to each CDR3 protein, with no DNA. The ten most abundant clones cover less than 0.55% of a sample with over 100,000 distinct CDR3 sequences. This CDR3 is 12 amino acids long. The germline CDR1 and CDR2 sequences are SEHNR and FQNEAQ (reference sequence). Those CD8+ T cells considered naive were CD45RO-CCR7+CD27+CD95-. The material sequenced was naive CXCR3- CD8+ T cells from blood. Noted subset: CD45RO-CCR7+CD27+CD95- naive CD8+ T cells lacking CXCR3 (TNR3-). The J gene is TRBJ2-1, the V gene TRBV7-9. This receptor was identified in a human donor in good health. Some clones in this sample may be carry-over from other donors' samples. The CDR3 spells CASSPTVNEQFF. The full variable domain, rest sourced from reference TRBV7-9 and TRBJ2-1, is DTGVSQNPRHKITKRGQNVTFRCDPISEHNRLYWYRQTLGQGPEFLTYFQNEAQLEKSRLLSDRFSAERPKGSFSTLEIQRTEQGDSAMYLCASSPTVNEQFFGPGTRLTVL.